The rows below give T cell receptor beta chains drawn from one sample of a study of immune evolution from preneoplasia to lung adenocarcinoma. Profiling relied on immunoSEQ multiplex PCR, and the TCRdb table lists in-frame clones only, not all of them. This sample carries around 6,300 clones, around 70% of them seen once, and the ten largest clones take around 10%. The material sequenced was FFPE lung adenocarcinoma in situ tissue. These receptor sequences come from a donor aged 70 or over with lung adenocarcinoma. Both conserved end residues are part of each CDR3. The D gene is left open where the match is weak. Some rows have no size entry. The others give once, few or many, or a class for an expanded clone.

v_gene,d_gene,len,j_gene,abundance,CDR3aa,CDR3nt
TRBV14,TRBD2,14,TRBJ2-3,few,CASKVAGDGNTQYF,TGTGCCAGCAAGGTAGCGGGGGATGGGAATACGCAGTATTTT
TRBV5-1,-,14,TRBJ1-1,-,CASSSSTGTTEAFF,TGCGCCAGCAGCTCAAGTACAGGGACCACTGAAGCTTTCTTT
TRBV9,TRBD1,15,TRBJ1-4,few,CASSGTGTGQEKLFF,TGTGCCAGCAGCGGAACCGGGACAGGACAGGAAAAACTGTTTTTT
TRBV6-1,-,12,TRBJ1-2,once,CASGAVFYGYTF,TGTGCCAGCGGGGCAGTCTTCTATGGCTACACCTTC
TRBV6-5,TRBD2,15,TRBJ2-5,-,CASRGSGRALETQYF,TGTGCCAGCCGTGGGAGCGGGAGGGCCCTAGAGACCCAGTACTTC
TRBV9,-,13,TRBJ2-1,-,CASSVVPSDEQFF,TGTGCCAGCAGCGTAGTACCTTCGGATGAGCAGTTCTTC
TRBV19,-,14,TRBJ1-2,-,CASSILGVRYGYTF,TGTGCCAGTAGTATTTTAGGAGTCCGCTATGGCTACACCTTC
TRBV18,-,14,TRBJ2-1,-,CASSPGTFYNEQFF,TGTGCCAGCTCACCAGGGACATTTTACAATGAGCAGTTCTTC
TRBV7-9,-,13,TRBJ2-3,-,CASTDYSTDTQYF,TGTGCCAGCACCGATTATAGCACAGATACGCAGTATTTT
TRBV2,-,13,TRBJ1-1,-,CASSVTGGTEAFF,TGTGCCAGCAGTGTTACGGGGGGCACTGAAGCTTTCTTT
TRBV19,-,14,TRBJ1-1,-,CASSMREENTEAFF,TGTGCCAGTAGTATGCGGGAAGAGAACACTGAAGCTTTCTTT
TRBV2,-,11,TRBJ2-3,-,CASSVVDTQYF,TGTGCCAGCAGTGTAGTAGATACGCAGTATTTT
TRBV7-5,-,15,TRBJ1-1,-,CARSLATGLSTEAFF,TGTGCCAGAAGCTTAGCTACCGGGCTTAGCACTGAAGCTTTCTTT
TRBV14,-,13,TRBJ1-6,-,CASSQDFYSPLHF,TGTGCCAGCAGTCAAGACTTTTATTCACCCCTCCACTTT
TRBV27,-,15,TRBJ1-6,-,CASSLSKVYNSPLHF,TGTGCCAGCAGTTTATCCAAGGTCTATAATTCACCCCTCCACTTT
TRBV7-6,TRBD1,14,TRBJ2-3,-,CASSRDRASDTQYF,TGTGCCAGCAGCCGGGACAGGGCCAGTGATACGCAGTATTTT
TRBV2,-,15,TRBJ1-2,-,CASRGENDGNYGYTF,TGTGCCAGCAGGGGAGAAAACGACGGCAACTATGGCTACACCTTC
TRBV20-1,-,11,TRBJ1-1,medium-sized,CIGGANTEAFF,TGCATTGGGGGGGCGAACACTGAAGCTTTCTTT
TRBV18,TRBD2,15,TRBJ2-7,-,CASSPPTSGGYEQYF,TGTGCCAGCTCACCACCGACTAGCGGGGGGTACGAGCAGTACTTC
TRBV19,-,12,TRBJ2-1,few,CASSISYNEQFF,TGTGCCAGTAGTATCTCCTACAATGAGCAGTTCTTC
TRBV18,TRBD1,17,TRBJ2-3,-,CASSPNRPGQGTDTQYF,TGTGCCAGCTCACCAAACCGCCCGGGACAGGGAACAGATACGCAGTATTTT
TRBV28,-,12,TRBJ1-1,-,CASSSSRGAAFF,TGTGCCAGCAGTTCATCGAGGGGGGCAGCTTTCTTT
TRBV13,-,15,TRBJ1-6,-,CASSSGVRGNSPLHF,TGTGCCAGCAGCTCTGGAGTCAGGGGAAATTCACCCCTCCACTTT
TRBV18,-,13,TRBJ2-7,-,CASSPPSSYEQYF,TGTGCCAGCTCACCCCCCAGCTCCTACGAGCAGTACTTC
TRBV30,-,13,TRBJ2-3,few,CAWEPGRRDTQYF,TGTGCCTGGGAGCCGGGGCGTAGGGATACGCAGTATTTT
TRBV4-1,-,17,TRBJ2-7,-,CASSQGTTGGLTYEQYF,TGCGCCAGCAGCCAAGGAACGACAGGAGGCCTAACCTACGAGCAGTACTTC
TRBV7-2,TRBD2,14,TRBJ2-7,-,CASSYPSGNYEQYF,TGTGCCAGCAGCTATCCTAGCGGGAACTACGAGCAGTACTTC
TRBV19,-,14,TRBJ2-1,-,CASSISSASDEQFF,TGTGCCAGTAGTATTTCGAGCGCGAGCGATGAGCAGTTCTTC
TRBV5-1,-,15,TRBJ2-7,-,CASSPSGTDLHEQYF,TGCGCCAGCAGCCCCTCCGGGACCGACTTGCACGAGCAGTACTTC
TRBV5-1,-,15,TRBJ1-2,-,CASSLESAVNYGYTF,TGCGCCAGCAGCTTGGAATCAGCTGTCAACTATGGCTACACCTTC
TRBV7-2,-,15,TRBJ2-3,-,CASSPGPGPADTQYF,TGTGCCAGCAGCCCCGGGCCCGGCCCGGCGGATACGCAGTATTTT
TRBV6-5,TRBD2,14,TRBJ2-7,-,CASRPRLAVDEQYF,TGTGCCAGCAGACCCCGACTAGCTGTTGACGAGCAGTACTTC
TRBV5-1,-,15,TRBJ1-1,-,CASSGTGPADTEAFF,TGCGCCAGCAGCGGAACTGGCCCTGCGGACACTGAAGCTTTCTTT
TRBV9,-,14,TRBJ1-1,-,CASSVGWRNTEAFF,TGTGCCAGCAGCGTCGGTTGGAGGAACACTGAAGCTTTCTTT
TRBV28,-,12,TRBJ2-7,-,CASSLNPSEQYF,TGTGCCAGCAGTTTAAACCCCAGCGAGCAGTACTTC
TRBV19,-,14,TRBJ1-2,-,CASSRGRRGYGYTF,TGTGCCAGTAGCCGAGGACGGCGGGGCTATGGCTACACCTTC
TRBV10-2,-,14,TRBJ2-3,-,CASSERSGTDTQYF,TGCGCCAGCAGTGAGAGGTCAGGGACAGATACGCAGTATTTT
TRBV9,-,15,TRBJ1-1,large,CASSVEGVMNTEAFF,TGTGCCAGCAGCGTAGAGGGGGTCATGAACACTGAAGCTTTCTTT
TRBV30,TRBD1,15,TRBJ1-5,-,CAFRPGGTSREPQHF,TGTGCCTTTCGGCCAGGGGGCACGAGTAGAGAGCCCCAGCATTTT
TRBV30,-,14,TRBJ2-3,-,CAWSVLRSTDTQYF,TGTGCCTGGAGTGTCTTGAGGTCTACGGATACGCAGTATTTT